The next 18 T cell receptor beta chains were all read from a single sample in a study of blood T cells in healthy people across ages. The second PCR ran about 6 to 11 cycles with a sample-barcoded 5' primer and J-beta primers. Each CDR3 protein gets one entry after TCRdb re-called the 5' RACE reads with MiXCR. Of some 900,000 distinct CDR3 sequences in the sample, 25% to 30% were seen once. The sequenced sample was blood. These receptors were obtained from a woman older than 75 in good health.

This clonotype appeared a few times. The V and J genes are TRBV4-3 and TRBJ2-2, with D perhaps TRBD1 or TRBD2 (5 bases each). The CDR3 loop spans 17 amino acids. Germline CDR1 is LGHNA and CDR2 is YSLEER. Trimming shortened V by 2 bases and J by 2 bases, and 15 bases separated the two germline ends. As DNA, the CDR3 is TGCGCCAGCAGCCAACGCCTCGGGGCCCTAAACACCGGGGAGCTGTTTTTT. Amino acid sequence: CASSQRLGALNTGELFF.

V usage is TRBV7-2 and J usage is TRBJ2-1, with a weak D call TRBD2 (5 bases). The V gene's germline CDR1 is SGHTA and CDR2 FQGNSA. V was trimmed by 5 bases and J by 2 bases, leaving 19 bases between them. The CDR3 is made up of 17 amino acids. The CDR3 reads CASSTRVGTPTYNEQFF. CDR3 nucleotide sequence: TGTGCCAGCAGCACTAGGGTTGGTACCCCGACCTACAATGAGCAGTTCTTC.

The rearrangement joins TRBV20-1 to TRBJ1-2, with 7 bases matching TRBD1. The CDR3 runs to 14 residues. V shed 0 bases, J shed 8 bases, and the junction held 9 bases outside the gene matches. Germline-derived CDR1 and CDR2 are DFQATT and SNEGSKA (reference sequence). DNA for the CDR3: TGCAGTGCTAGAGATATGGGCAGGGGGGACGGCTACACCTTC. Protein: CSARDMGRGDGYTF.

This clonotype was counted at least ten times. The chain recombines TRBV15 with TRBJ2-7; D may be TRBD1 or TRBD2 (5 bases each). V dropped 0 bases and J dropped 5 bases, with 14 bases sitting between them. Looked up from germline, CDR1 is LNHNV and CDR2 is YYDKDF (reference sequence). CDR3 length: 15 residues. The CDR3 sequence: CATSRDQGGRDEQYF. The CDR3 region has the DNA TGTGCCACCAGCAGAGATCAGGGCGGGCGTGACGAGCAGTACTTC.

This clonotype was seen many times. The chain carries TRBV29-1 and TRBJ2-1; TRBD1 might be the D (5 bases). The germline gives CDR1 SQVTM, CDR2 ANQGSEA. The CDR3 covers 12 residues. Trimming pared 3 bases from V and 8 bases from J, leaving 11 bases between. CDR3 DNA sequence: TGCAGCGTTGACGTAAGGGGCGATGAGCAGTTCTTC. Encoded protein: CSVDVRGDEQFF.

DNA for the CDR3: TGCAGTGCTAAAGCGTTCTCCTACGAGCAGTACTTC. Protein sequence: CSAKAFSYEQYF. The V and J genes are TRBV20-1 and TRBJ2-7; D ambiguous. The germline V and J ends were trimmed by 4 bases and 0 bases, with 7 bases remaining between them. Germline CDR1 DFQATT, CDR2 SNEGSKA (reference sequence). The CDR3 covers 12 residues.

This clonotype was found a few times. The V gene is TRBV6-5, the J gene TRBJ1-2, with 8 bases matching TRBD1. This CDR3 has 21 residues. The junction had 34 bases not matched to a gene; V was cut back by 8 bases and J by 8 bases. Germline V lookup: CDR1 MNHEY, CDR2 SVGAGI. The CDR3 DNA sequence: TGTGCCAGCCGCTCTGGGACAGGACGGGGTTGGGCGGAGGTCCCTGGTCCGGGCTACACCTTC. The encoded protein is CASRSGTGRGWAEVPGPGYTF.

This rearrangement joins TRBV5-1 to TRBJ2-3; weak D call: TRBD2 (5 bases). CDR3 length equals 16 residues. CDR1 is SGHRS and CDR2 is YFSETQ in the germline V gene. Trimming cost V 4 bases and J 14 bases, with 29 bases left between them. The CDR3 nucleotides are TGCGCCAGCAGCCCTGGACTCCTTAAAGACACAGATGCGCGGTATTTT. Translation: CASSPGLLKDTDARYF.

This clonotype came up once. This chain links TRBV29-1 with TRBJ1-1; 7 bases align to TRBD1. Germline V CDR1 and CDR2: SQVTM, ANQGSEA. With 6 bases clipped from V and 3 bases from J, the junction kept 10 bases outside the gene matches. CDR3 length equals 14 residues. CDR3 sequence (DNA): TGCAGCGTGGTGACAGGGCCGAGGGACACTGAAGCTTTCTTT. It specifies CSVVTGPRDTEAFF.

In this sample, this clonotype turned up a few times. This may arise from a read error, as a much more abundant clone is one base away. The chain links TRBV29-1 to TRBJ1-2, with D maybe TRBD1 (5 bases). The CDR3 covers 13 residues. The germline V gene has CDR1 SQVTM and CDR2 ANQGSEA. In DNA form, the CDR3 reads TGCAGCGTTGGGGGGGACGTCAACTATGACTACACCTTC. Protein sequence: CSVGGDVNYDYTF.

The table lists this clonotype with a count of one. The V call is TRBV29-1, the J call TRBJ2-5, with 9 bases identical to TRBD2. The CDR3 is 15 residues long. Germline values: CDR1 SQVTM, CDR2 ANQGSEA. The junction had 11 bases not matched to a gene; V was cut back by 4 bases and J by 5 bases. CDR3 residues: CSVGRAGGQEETQYF. CDR3 DNA: TGCAGCGTTGGTCGAGCGGGGGGCCAAGAGGAGACCCAGTACTTC.

This clonotype was seen many times. V is TRBV29-1 and J is TRBJ1-1; no definite D call. The V and J ends lost 5 bases and 0 bases respectively, with 10 bases between them. Germline loops: CDR1 SQVTM, CDR2 ANQGSEA. The length of the CDR3 is 13 residues. The CDR3 nucleotides read TGCAGCGTTCCCCCTCGGGTGAACACTGAAGCTTTCTTT. This gives the protein CSVPPRVNTEAFF.

This clonotype was observed at least ten times. This chain connects TRBV20-1 to TRBJ2-5; no clear D gene. The CDR3 extends over 12 amino acids. The V gene lost 7 bases and the J gene lost 4 bases, with 13 bases spanning the gap. The germline CDR1 and CDR2 sequences are DFQATT and SNEGSKA (reference sequence). The CDR3 here is CSVLRVGETQYF. The CDR3 DNA follows: TGCAGTGTACTAAGGGTTGGAGAGACCCAGTACTTC.

This clonotype was recorded only once. The chain carries TRBV21-1 and TRBJ1-2; the D call in the table, TRBD1, was not verified against the DNA. TRBV21-1 is deemed a pseudogene. The CDR3 sequence is 14 residues long. The CDR3 region is CASSKHWDRGGYTF. CDR3 coding DNA: TGTGCCAGCAGCAAACATTGGGACAGGGGTGGCTACACCTTC.

There are a few counts of this clonotype. The gene calls are TRBV7-7 and TRBJ2-7, with D possibly matching TRBD2 (6 bases). Germline V CDR1 and CDR2: SSHAT, FNYEAQ (reference sequence). V was pared by 1 base and J by 2 bases, with 21 bases between. The CDR3 loop spans 18 amino acids. The CDR3 DNA is TGTGCCAGCAGCTTAGTCGGGGGACGTGAAAGTTGCGCCTACGAGCAGTACTTC. It is translated as CASSLVGGRESCAYEQYF.

The CDR3 DNA reads TGTGCCAGCAGCGTCCCCGTACTAGATACGCAGTATTTT. Its translation is CASSVPVLDTQYF. The chain is built from TRBV7-2 and TRBJ2-3; D is uncertain. Germline V lookup: CDR1 SGHTA, CDR2 FQGNSA. V dropped 5 bases and J dropped 5 bases, with 11 bases sitting between them. This CDR3 is 13 amino acids long.

In its sample, this clonotype was seen a few times. The CDR3 coding sequence is TGCGCCAGCAGCCCAGGACAGGCTGATGGGCCCCTCCACTTT. This translates into CASSPGQADGPLHF. The J gene is TRBJ1-6, the V gene TRBV5-1; 7 bases agree with TRBD1. The V gene's germline CDR1 is SGHRS and CDR2 YFSETQ. The CDR3 consists of 14 residues. Trimming took 4 bases from V and 13 from J; bases not matched to a gene: 11. The variable domain in full, completed from reference TRBV5-1 and TRBJ1-6, reads KAGVTQTPRYLIKTRGQQVTLSCSPISGHRSVSWYQQTPGQGLQFLFEYFSETQRNKGNFPGRFSGRQFSNSRSEMNVSTLELGDSALYLCASSPGQADGPLHFGNGTRLTVT.

The chain recombines TRBV6-2 or TRBV6-3 with TRBJ2-3; TRBD1 agrees at 11 bases. Trimming removed 2 bases from V and 5 bases from J; junction bases left unmatched: 6. The CDR3 runs 16 residues. The germline V gene encodes CDR1 MNHEY and CDR2 SVGEGT. The CDR3 nucleotides are TGTGCCAGCAGTTACCCGGGACAGGGGGTGAGAGATACGCAGTATTTT. Encoded protein: CASSYPGQGVRDTQYF.